This T cell receptor (beta chain) was identified in a study of blood T cell repertoires in COVID-19. The wider study: Sample material is recorded as cDNA or gDNA derived from T cells, B-cell-depleted T cells, or PBMCs.

The CDR3 length is 15 residues. V was pared by 1 base and J by 5 bases, with 11 bases between. Germline V gene data show CDR1 as LGHNA and CDR2 as YSLEER. Per the study methods: For nucleated cells, counts were estimated from reference gene primer amplification. Sequencing used immunoSEQ multiplex PCR; TCRdb keeps in-frame clones, though not all of them. From that table come the V and J calls and clone size; the DNA was used to work out D and trimming. The table records 35,000 to 40,000 clones, 90% of them present only once. This clone has only a few counts. Sequencing used peripheral blood. This chain joins TRBV4-3 and TRBJ2-2; a weak D match, TRBD1 (5 bases). This clonotype was obtained from a man in his 70s with acute or convalescent COVID-19. The CDR3 sequence is CASSQATQGTGELFF. CDR3 in DNA: TGCGCCAGCAGCCAAGCAACCCAGGGAACCGGGGAGCTGTTTTTT.